This T cell receptor beta chain stems from a study of OX40 agonist ivuxolimab in advanced cancers. About the study: Ivuxolimab, an antibody that agonizes OX40 (CD134), was administered to the patients. Whole-study findings and limits: CD8+ T cells averaged more expanded clones than CD4+.

TCRdb keeps only in-frame clones here, not all; method: immunoSEQ multiplex PCR. This sample has about 40,000 clones; more than 70% occur once, and the top ten carry 20% to 25%. Cycle 7 day 1, cycle 4 day 1, and baseline were the timepoints at which blood was sampled. The CDR3 has 14 residues. Germline-derived CDR1 and CDR2 are SNHLY and FYNNEI. Trimming took 6 bases from V and 4 from J; bases not matched to a gene: 6. Turning to this clone: Its target is unknown.

This chain joins TRBV2 and TRBJ1-1; 9 bases are shared with TRBD1. Sample: CD4+ or CD8+ T cells sorted from blood, taken in a trial of the OX40 agonist ivuxolimab. The receptor comes from an adult with an advanced solid tumor such as melanoma, head and neck, liver or kidney cancer. The CDR3: CASRVGQGSTEAFF. The CDR3 DNA is TGTGCCAGCAGGGTCGGACAGGGGAGCACTGAAGCTTTCTTT.